These 20 T cell receptor beta chains were sequenced from one sample in a study of blood T cells in healthy people across ages. PCR was performed a second time for roughly 7 to 12 cycles using a sample-barcoded 5' primer and a J-beta primer mix. TCRdb fed the 5' RACE reads into MiXCR, producing one record per CDR3 protein. Of hundreds of thousands of distinct CDR3 sequences detected, over 25% appear once; the ten largest clones hold approximately 3.6%. These data were also reused for a study on T cells of mothers and their children.

Specimen: blood. These receptors came from a boy younger than 10 in good health.

This clonotype was picked up many times. This rearrangement joins TRBV6-1 to TRBJ1-2, with a possible D match to TRBD1 (6 bases). The CDR3 runs to 15 residues. Per the germline V gene, CDR1 is MNHNS and CDR2 is SASEGT. Trimming pared 4 bases from V and 5 bases from J, leaving 17 bases between. Here the CDR3 DNA reads TGTGCCAGCAGTGGGATCCGGGACACCCTTTATGGCTACACCTTC. This translates into CASSGIRDTLYGYTF.

V usage is TRBV11-2 and J usage is TRBJ2-1; 11 bases align to TRBD2. V shed 5 bases and J 0 bases; nucleotides not matched to a gene: 9. Per the germline V gene, CDR1 is SGHAT and CDR2 is FQNNGV. The CDR3 runs 18 residues. CDR3 sequence (DNA): TGTGCCAGCAGCCCCTGGACTAGCGGGCTAAGCTCCTACAATGAGCAGTTCTTC. Translation: CASSPWTSGLSSYNEQFF.

The rearrangement joins TRBV20-1 to TRBJ2-7; D remains unclear. This CDR3 has 12 amino acids. Per the germline V gene, CDR1 is DFQATT and CDR2 is SNEGSKA (reference sequence). Between the trimmed V and J ends, which lost 5 bases and 3 bases, there was a span of 11 bases. In DNA, the CDR3 is TGCAGTGCTGACCGAAATATCTACGAGCAGTACTTC. Translated: CSADRNIYEQYF.

This clonotype has only a few counts. The rearrangement joins TRBV11-2 to TRBJ2-1, with D uncertain. This CDR3 is 14 amino acids long. The V gene lost 0 bases and the J gene lost 10 bases, with 13 bases spanning the gap. The V gene's germline CDR1 is SGHAT and CDR2 FQNNGV. For the CDR3, the DNA is TGTGCCAGCAGCTTAGAGGCAACAGTTTCCGAGCAGTTCTTC. Amino acid sequence: CASSLEATVSEQFF.

This clonotype appeared a few times. The chain couples TRBV6-1 to TRBJ1-6; 8 positions agree with TRBD1. This CDR3 comprises 16 residues. CDR1 and CDR2 (germline): MNHNS, SASEGT. The trim removed 6 bases at V and 0 bases at J, leaving 4 bases unmatched. As DNA, the CDR3 is TGTGCCAGCAGACTTACAGGGGGCTCCTATAATTCACCCCTCCACTTT. This sequence encodes CASRLTGGSYNSPLHF.

This chain connects TRBV24-1 to TRBJ2-7; no definite D call. V lost 11 bases and J lost 2, with 15 bases in between. CDR1 is KGHDR and CDR2 is SFDVKD in the germline V gene. This CDR3 contains 13 residues. CDR3 DNA: TGTGCCAGGCTGACTTTGCCTACCTACGAGCAGTACTTC. Its protein product is CARLTLPTYEQYF.

The gene calls are TRBV5-1 and TRBJ2-7, with 7 bases lining up with TRBD2. CDR3 length equals 17 residues. V lost 3 bases to trimming and J lost 5 bases; unmatched junction nucleotides: 17. CDR1 is SGHRS, CDR2 YFSETQ, per germline. CDR3 sequence (DNA): TGCGCCAGCAGCTCACACCAACGGACTAGTCAGTTCCACGAGCAGTACTTC. Translated, it gives CASSSHQRTSQFHEQYF.

The rearrangement links TRBV4-1 to TRBJ1-1, with 9 bases that match TRBD1. The CDR3 consists of 19 residues. V lost 0 bases to trimming and J lost 0 bases; unmatched junction nucleotides: 11. Per germline, CDR1 MGHRA and CDR2 YSYEKL. As DNA, the CDR3 is TGCGCCAGCAGCCAAGATTTTAGGGACAGGGCTATCATGAACACTGAAGCTTTCTTT. Encoded protein: CASSQDFRDRAIMNTEAFF.

V and J are TRBV7-2 and TRBJ2-2; D is unresolved. V was pared by 6 bases and J by 4 bases, with 12 bases between. The CDR3 consists of 14 residues. The germline gives CDR1 SGHTA, CDR2 FQGNSA. In nucleotides, the CDR3 is TGTGCCAGCAGAGGTACGACCAGCACCGGGGAGCTGTTTTTT. As protein: CASRGTTSTGELFF.

The V call is TRBV5-6, the J call TRBJ2-3, with 9 bases lining up with TRBD2. Germline values: CDR1 SGHDT, CDR2 YYEEEE. With 7 bases clipped from V and 5 bases from J, the junction kept 11 bases outside the gene matches. This CDR3 is 15 amino acids long. CDR3 coding DNA: TGTGCCAGCCATAGTCTAGCGGGAAGAGGAGATACGCAGTATTTT. Its protein product is CASHSLAGRGDTQYF.

This CDR3 is CASSFPQNYGYTF. For the CDR3, the DNA is TGTGCCAGCAGTTTCCCACAGAACTATGGCTACACCTTC. V gene TRBV12-3 or TRBV12-4 combines with J gene TRBJ1-2; D gene uncertain. V was cut by 3 bases and J by 2 bases, with 7 bases left in between. The CDR3 is made up of 13 amino acids.

The gene calls are TRBV7-9 and TRBJ2-3; 10 bases match TRBD2. Trimming took 1 base from V and 8 from J; bases not matched to a gene: 9. CDR1 and CDR2 from the germline V gene are SEHNR and FQNEAQ (reference sequence). CDR3 length: 16 residues. The CDR3 is CASSLDWLAGEGTQYF. Written as DNA, the CDR3 is TGTGCCAGCAGCTTAGATTGGCTAGCGGGAGAAGGTACGCAGTATTTT.

V is TRBV7-9 and J is TRBJ1-4; the D is unclear. The CDR3 is 13 amino acids. V was shortened by 3 bases and J by 8 bases, with 10 bases between the two germline ends. Germline CDR1 SEHNR, CDR2 FQNEAQ (reference sequence). The CDR3 is CASSLRVEEKLFF. The CDR3 region has the DNA TGTGCCAGCAGCTTGAGGGTAGAGGAAAAACTGTTTTTT.

The chain joins TRBV20-1 to TRBJ1-2, with D hard to call. The CDR3 is 14 residues long. Per germline, CDR1 DFQATT and CDR2 SNEGSKA (reference sequence). V was trimmed by 0 bases and J by 3 bases, leaving 11 bases between them. CDR3 region: CSARDSSDDYGYTF. The CDR3 DNA is TGCAGTGCTAGAGACAGCTCGGATGACTATGGCTACACCTTC.

The V call is TRBV6-6, the J call TRBJ2-3; TRBD2 might be the D (5 bases). The germline V gene encodes CDR1 MNHNY and CDR2 SVGAGI (reference sequence). The ends were cut back, 11 bases at V and 4 bases at J, with 13 bases in the middle. The CDR3 totals 12 residues. The CDR3 protein is CACQFGADTQYF. In DNA, the CDR3 is TGTGCCTGCCAGTTCGGGGCAGATACGCAGTATTTT.

The chain uses TRBV5-6 and TRBJ2-1; 9 nucleotides line up with TRBD1. Germline-derived CDR1 and CDR2 are SGHDT and YYEEEE. The CDR3 is 16 amino acids. J was trimmed by 5 bases and V by 0 bases; bases with no gene match: 6. In nucleotides, the CDR3 is TGTGCCAGCAGCTTGGAACTCGGGACAGGGAACAATGAGCAGTTCTTC. Its protein product is CASSLELGTGNNEQFF.

This clonotype appeared many times. The chain carries TRBV6-2 or TRBV6-3 and TRBJ1-2, with D perhaps TRBD1 (5 bases). The CDR3 loop spans 14 amino acids. Germline V gene sequence: CDR1 MNHEY, CDR2 SVGEGT. V lost 3 bases to trimming and J lost 2 bases, with 10 bases between them. CDR3 in amino acids: CASSYGGGNYGYTF. CDR3 DNA sequence: TGTGCCAGCAGTTATGGCGGGGGAAACTATGGCTACACCTTC.

This clonotype was observed at least ten times. The genes are TRBV7-2 and TRBJ1-4; a possible D gene is TRBD1 (5 bases). Trimming took off 4 bases at V and 8 bases at J, with 17 bases between the two ends. This CDR3 has 15 residues. Germline CDR1 SGHTA, CDR2 FQGNSA. CDR3 DNA: TGTGCCAGCAGCTCCAGGGCCTCAGGTGGAGAAAAACTGTTTTTT. Translated, it gives CASSSRASGGEKLFF. Full variable domain (rest looked up from reference TRBV7-2 and TRBJ1-4): GAGVSQSPSNKVTEKGKDVELRCDPISGHTALYWYRQSLGQGLEFLIYFQGNSAPDKSGLPSDRFSAERTGGSVSTLTIQRTQQEDSAVYLCASSSRASGGEKLFFGSGTQLSVL.

The rearrangement uses TRBV7-9 and TRBJ2-2; D perhaps matches TRBD2 (6 bases). CDR1 and CDR2 from the germline V gene are SEHNR and FQNEAQ (reference sequence). Trimming took off 5 bases at V and 7 bases at J, with 17 bases between the two ends. This CDR3 has 15 amino acids. The CDR3 DNA reads TGTGCCAGCAGCCCCCCCGTCGGGGGAGGCGGGGAGCTGTTTTTT. Translated: CASSPPVGGGGELFF.

The sample holds a few counts of this clonotype. The chain recombines TRBV5-1 with TRBJ2-2, with 8 bases identical to TRBD1. The CDR3 consists of 17 residues. The J segment lost 4 bases and the V segment lost 0 bases, leaving 8 bases of the junction unmatched. CDR1 SGHRS and CDR2 YFSETQ come from the germline V gene. CDR3 sequence reads: CASSLGLGQVLTGELFF. CDR3 coding DNA: TGCGCCAGCAGCTTGGGGCTGGGACAGGTTCTCACCGGGGAGCTGTTTTTT.